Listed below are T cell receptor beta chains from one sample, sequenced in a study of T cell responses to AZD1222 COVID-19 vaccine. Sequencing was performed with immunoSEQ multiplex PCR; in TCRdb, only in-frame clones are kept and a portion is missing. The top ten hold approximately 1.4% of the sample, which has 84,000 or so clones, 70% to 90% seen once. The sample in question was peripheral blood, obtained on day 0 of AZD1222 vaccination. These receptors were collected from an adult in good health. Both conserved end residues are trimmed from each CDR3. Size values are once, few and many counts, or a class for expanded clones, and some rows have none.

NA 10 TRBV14 ASSQSGNGYT
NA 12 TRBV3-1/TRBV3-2 ASSQDLTGTEAF
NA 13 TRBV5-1 ASSPLRGGIYEQY
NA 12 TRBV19 ASSPGQGTYEQY
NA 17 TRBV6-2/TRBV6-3 ASSYSRSQGTSGVTEAF
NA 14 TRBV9 ASSVAAGLENYGYT
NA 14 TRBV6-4 ASSDSWTGLTNEQF
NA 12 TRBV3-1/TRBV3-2 ASSWGGKNYGYT
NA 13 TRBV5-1 ASNRLAGDSHEQY
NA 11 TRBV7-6 ASSLDTNTEAF
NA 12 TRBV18 ASSPSGSAYEQY
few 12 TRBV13 ASSLGSGGYGYT
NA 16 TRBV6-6 ASSHGTSGPRARDTQY
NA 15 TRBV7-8 ASSLGASGMGVETQY
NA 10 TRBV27 ASSTQGREQY
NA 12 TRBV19 ASSITEGAKTQY
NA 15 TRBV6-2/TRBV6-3 ASSYITGTGLIGELF
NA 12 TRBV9 ASSVTRSGNEQF
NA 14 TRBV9 ASSPHSTGLANEQF
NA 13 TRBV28 ASSSRLDGGYGYT
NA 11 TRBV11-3 ASSFSGGTEAF
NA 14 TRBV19 ASTPAGGVRTGELF
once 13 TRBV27 ASSLSAGGTYEQY
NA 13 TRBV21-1 ASSRDGTVTQPQH
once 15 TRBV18 ASSRDITSSGANVLT
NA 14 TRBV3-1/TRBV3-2 ASSQDRGLRRTEAF
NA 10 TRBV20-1 SASWGPGELF
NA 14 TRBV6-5 ASSYGVAWSGGTQY
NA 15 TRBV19 ASSIPQGLFSNQPQH
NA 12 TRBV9 ASSRSTGPYEQY
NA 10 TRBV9 ASSPRQYGYT
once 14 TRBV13 ASSTRQGLATYEQY